These 26 T cell receptor beta chains share one sample of origin, sequenced in a study of human T cells and chemical hapten exposure. The time point denotes: patch test 1, 2 weeks after DPC sensitization. Treatment in this sample: therapeutic diphenylcyclopropenone sensitization with weekly scalp DPC. Each CDR3 protein gets one entry after TCRdb re-called the RACE reads with MiXCR. The repertoire holds a few hundred thousand distinct CDR3 sequences, with approximately 4.4% as singletons. Here the sequenced sample was whole blood, taken in connection with sensitization to the hapten diphenylcyclopropenone (DPC). The receptors shown here come from a woman in her fifties or sixties with alopecia areata. Some clones in this sample may be carry-over from other donors' samples.

This clonotype showed up many times. Written as DNA, the CDR3 is TGTGCCAGCAGTTTAGTCGTAGGTTATGGCAATCAGCCCCAGCATTTT. Translated, it gives CASSLVVGYGNQPQHF. This rearrangement joins TRBV27 to TRBJ1-5; D unresolved. CDR1 and CDR2 from the germline V gene are MNHEY and SMNVEV (reference sequence). V was clipped by 2 bases and J by 2 bases, with 13 bases between them. CDR3 length equals 16 residues.

This clonotype has more than one count but fewer than ten. The chain links TRBV28 to TRBJ1-2; no firm D call. V was trimmed by 5 bases and J by 0 bases, leaving 7 bases between them. Looked up from germline, CDR1 is MDHEN and CDR2 is SYDVKM. The CDR3 sequence is 13 residues long. CDR3 region: CASSKGANYGYTF. CDR3 DNA: TGTGCCAGCAGTAAGGGAGCTAACTATGGCTACACCTTC.

The chain employs TRBV12-3 or TRBV12-4 and TRBJ1-2; maybe TRBD1 (5 bases). Trimming took 4 bases from V and 2 from J, leaving 5 bases between them. This CDR3 is 12 amino acids long. The CDR3 region is CASSSGNYGYTF. The CDR3 DNA follows: TGTGCCAGCAGTTCAGGGAACTATGGCTACACCTTC.

Many counts were recorded for this clonotype. The CDR3 reads CASSHDRRVNQPQHF. The CDR3 DNA follows: TGTGCCAGCAGCCATGACAGGAGAGTTAATCAGCCCCAGCATTTT. This chain uses TRBV6-2 or TRBV6-3 with TRBJ1-5; D may be TRBD1 (6 bases). The CDR3 is made up of 15 amino acids. Trimming took off 6 bases at V and 4 bases at J, with 16 bases between the two ends. The germline CDR1 and CDR2 sequences are MNHEY and SVGEGT.

This clonotype showed up many times. This chain joins TRBV28 and TRBJ1-5, with D unresolved. Trimming cost V 4 bases and J 3 bases, with 10 bases left between them. The length of the CDR3 is 14 residues. Germline V gene lookup returns CDR1 MDHEN and CDR2 SYDVKM. CDR3 in amino acids: CASSSRRPNQPQHF. CDR3 nucleotide sequence: TGTGCCAGCAGTTCCCGACGGCCCAATCAGCCCCAGCATTTT.

This clonotype was observed many times. J is TRBJ2-3 and V is TRBV13; no definite D call. V lost 3 bases to trimming and J lost 8 bases, with 9 bases between them. This CDR3 spans 12 amino acids. The germline CDR1 and CDR2 sequences are PRHDT and FYEKMQ (reference sequence). The CDR3 nucleotides read TGTGCCAGCAGCTTGGTTACAATTACGCAGTATTTT. It translates to CASSLVTITQYF.

This clonotype was seen many times. The genes are TRBV28 and TRBJ1-3, with D possibly matching TRBD1 (5 bases). CDR1 and CDR2 (germline): MDHEN, SYDVKM. V lost 6 bases and J 0 bases, leaving 12 bases between the germline ends. There are 15 residues in the CDR3. In DNA form, the CDR3 reads TGTGCCAGCAGCCTGACTGGGGGCTCTGGAAACACCATATATTTT. The encoded protein is CASSLTGGSGNTIYF.

This clonotype was seen more than once but under ten times. The chain carries TRBV10-3 and TRBJ1-3, with unresolved D. The CDR3 is made up of 16 amino acids. Germline CDR1 reads ENHRY; CDR2 reads SYGVKD. The V end was cut by 0 bases, the J end by 0 bases, with 9 bases between. The DNA for the CDR3 is TGTGCCATCAGTGAGTCCCCCCTAGACTCTGGAAACACCATATATTTT. Its protein product is CAISESPLDSGNTIYF.

This clonotype was detected many times. The chain carries TRBV6-7 and TRBJ2-7; D uncertain. TRBV6-7 is labeled an ORF, and its function is uncertain. The CDR3 has 10 amino acids. With 11 bases removed from V and 5 bases from J, the gap between germline ends came to 10 bases. CDR3 sequence reads: CAQRYDEQYF. DNA for the CDR3: TGTGCCCAACGGTATGACGAGCAGTACTTC.

This clonotype was counted at least ten times. The gene calls are TRBV25-1 and TRBJ2-7; 9 nucleotides align to TRBD1. V dropped 3 bases and J dropped 3; count of bases not matched to a gene: 6. The CDR3 loop spans 15 amino acids. CDR1 and CDR2 from the germline V gene are MGHDK and SYGVNS. The CDR3 sequence: CASSDRDRAVYEQYF. The DNA of the CDR3 is TGTGCCAGCAGTGACCGGGACAGGGCCGTCTACGAGCAGTACTTC.

A few counts support this clonotype. The rearrangement links TRBV6-2 or TRBV6-3 to TRBJ2-2; 10 bases agree with TRBD1. The CDR3 is 16 residues long. From germline, CDR1 is MNHEY and CDR2 SVGEGT. The ends lost 6 bases at V and 4 bases at J; junction bases unmatched: 8. The CDR3 loop reads CASSPGDRGLTGELFF. For the CDR3, the DNA is TGTGCCAGCAGCCCGGGCGACAGGGGGCTCACCGGGGAGCTGTTTTTT.

At least ten counts were recorded for this clonotype. V and J are TRBV4-2 and TRBJ1-1; D is unresolved. The V end lost 7 bases, the J end lost 1 base, and 13 bases lay between the germline ends. Germline assignment: CDR1 LGHNA and CDR2 YNFKEQ. There are 14 residues in the CDR3. The CDR3 DNA reads TGTGCCAGCAACGCTCAGCGACAGAACACTGAAGCTTTCTTT. It translates to CASNAQRQNTEAFF.

This clonotype was counted many times. Germline is not matched at one junction end, which may reflect a read error. This chain uses TRBV7-9 with TRBJ1-5; D call uncertain. The CDR3 runs to 8 residues. The germline CDR1 and CDR2 sequences are SEHNR and FQNEAQ (reference sequence). The CDR3 sequence: CASSPGDF. The CDR3 nucleotides read TGTGCCAGCAGTCCTGGGGATTTT.

This clonotype was counted many times. This chain uses TRBV12-3 or TRBV12-4 with TRBJ2-1; 11 bases fit TRBD1. The V and J ends lost 1 base and 7 bases, in that order; junction bases with no gene match: 3. There are 15 residues in the CDR3. The CDR3 region is CASSLGDRGMNEQFF. The CDR3 DNA is TGTGCCAGCAGTTTAGGGGACAGGGGGATGAATGAGCAGTTCTTC.

This clonotype has a count of ten or more. The J gene is TRBJ2-1, the V gene TRBV9; 7 bases fit TRBD2. Germline CDR1 and CDR2: SGDLS and YYNGEE. The CDR3 contains 15 residues. V was clipped by 3 bases and J by 4 bases; unmatched bases: 7. CDR3 loop: CASSARLADYNEQFF. The CDR3 DNA reads as TGTGCCAGCAGCGCCCGACTAGCTGATTACAATGAGCAGTTCTTC.

The chain couples TRBV12-3 or TRBV12-4 to TRBJ1-2; 7 bases line up with TRBD1. Germline trimming cut 2 bases from V and 8 bases from J; bases unmatched to any gene: 5. The CDR3 is 13 amino acids. In DNA form, the CDR3 reads TGTGCCAGCAGTTTAACAGGGGCGTCGGGCTACACCTTC. Translation gives CASSLTGASGYTF.

The chain recombines TRBV4-3 with TRBJ2-1, with 9 bases lining up with TRBD2. The CDR3 is made up of 17 amino acids. Germline V CDR1 and CDR2: LGHNA, YSLEER. V lost 2 bases to trimming and J lost 2 bases; unmatched junction nucleotides: 7. The CDR3 DNA reads as TGCGCCAGCAGCCAATTATTAGCGGGAGAACCCTACAATGAGCAGTTCTTC. This translates into CASSQLLAGEPYNEQFF.

This clonotype was seen at least ten times. This sequence joins TRBV3-1 and TRBJ2-4, with unresolved D. This CDR3 is built from 14 residues. Germline V gene sequence: CDR1 LGHDT, CDR2 YNNKEL (reference sequence). V was trimmed by 4 bases and J by 0 bases, leaving 7 bases between them. The CDR3 region is CASSPRLAKNIQYF. In DNA, the CDR3 is TGTGCCAGCAGCCCCCGGTTAGCCAAAAACATTCAGTACTTC.

In the case of this clonotype: This sequence may be a read error, since a much larger clone differs from it by one base. The chain links TRBV11-2 to TRBJ2-7, with D perhaps matching TRBD1 or TRBD2 (5 bases each). Germline CDR1 reads SGHAT; CDR2 reads FQNNGV. CDR3 length equals 15 residues. Deletions cut 5 bases from V and 7 bases from J, with 21 bases between. The CDR3 sequence is CASSPQGPEALEQYF. In nucleotides, the CDR3 is TGTGCCAGCAGCCCCCAGGGACCCGAGGCTCTAGAGCAGTACTTC.

This clonotype was seen many times. The chain uses TRBV6-5 and TRBJ2-7; 9 bases line up with TRBD1. This CDR3 contains 14 residues. V dropped 6 bases and J dropped 5; count of bases not matched to a gene: 8. Germline V gene data show CDR1 as MNHEY and CDR2 as SVGAGI. The CDR3 DNA is TGTGCCAGCAGCGCAGGGGACAGGGCAAACGAGCAGTACTTC. It encodes CASSAGDRANEQYF.

This rearrangement joins TRBV27 to TRBJ2-1; possibly TRBD2 for D (6 bases). The CDR3 has 15 amino acids. Germline loops: CDR1 MNHEY, CDR2 SMNVEV (reference sequence). V lost 2 bases, J lost 4 bases, and 12 bases lay in between. Here the CDR3 DNA reads TGTGCCAGCAGTTTAGCGGGGAGGATATACAATGAGCAGTTCTTC. Translating it yields CASSLAGRIYNEQFF.

This clonotype was picked up many times. The CDR3 region is CASSLRRETTEAFF. The CDR3 coding sequence is TGTGCCAGCAGCTTAAGGAGAGAAACAACTGAAGCTTTCTTT. The chain recombines TRBV7-2 with TRBJ1-1; D unclear. The CDR3 length is 14 residues. Trimming took 2 bases from V and 5 from J, leaving 12 bases between them. Germline values: CDR1 SGHTA, CDR2 FQGNSA.

This clonotype came up many times. The J gene is TRBJ2-1, the V gene TRBV27; 15 bases agree with TRBD2. The trim removed 2 bases at V and 7 bases at J, leaving 9 bases unmatched. Germline V gene lookup returns CDR1 MNHEY and CDR2 SMNVEV (reference sequence). The CDR3 has 18 residues. As DNA, the CDR3 is TGTGCCAGCAGTTTACCTGGGACTAGCGGGAGGATTGCTAATGAGCAGTTCTTC. Its translation: CASSLPGTSGRIANEQFF.

This clonotype has ten or more counts. This chain joins TRBV6-5 and TRBJ1-6; 7 nucleotides align to TRBD1. From germline, CDR1 is MNHEY and CDR2 SVGAGI. The CDR3 extends over 14 amino acids. V was clipped by 6 bases and J by 6 bases; unmatched bases: 5. The CDR3 reads CASSPTGTNSPLHF. As DNA, the CDR3 is TGTGCCAGCAGCCCGACAGGGACTAATTCACCCCTCCACTTT.

In this sample, this clonotype turned up many times. The chain joins TRBV7-6 to TRBJ2-5; D unresolved. The CDR3 covers 13 residues. Germline CDR1 SGHVS, CDR2 FNYEAQ. V was shortened by 0 bases and J by 5 bases, with 7 bases between the two germline ends. The CDR3 sequence: CASSLAPPETQYF. Written as DNA, the CDR3 is TGTGCCAGCAGCTTAGCCCCTCCGGAGACCCAGTACTTC.

The rearrangement links TRBV15 to TRBJ2-7; no reliable D call. The CDR3 is 13 residues long. V gave up 3 bases and J gave up 9 bases, with 15 bases separating them. CDR1 LNHNV and CDR2 YYDKDF come from the germline V gene (reference sequence). CDR3 DNA sequence: TGTGCCACCAGCAGGGCTCCTGAGGAGCGGCAGTACTTC. Its protein is CATSRAPEERQYF.